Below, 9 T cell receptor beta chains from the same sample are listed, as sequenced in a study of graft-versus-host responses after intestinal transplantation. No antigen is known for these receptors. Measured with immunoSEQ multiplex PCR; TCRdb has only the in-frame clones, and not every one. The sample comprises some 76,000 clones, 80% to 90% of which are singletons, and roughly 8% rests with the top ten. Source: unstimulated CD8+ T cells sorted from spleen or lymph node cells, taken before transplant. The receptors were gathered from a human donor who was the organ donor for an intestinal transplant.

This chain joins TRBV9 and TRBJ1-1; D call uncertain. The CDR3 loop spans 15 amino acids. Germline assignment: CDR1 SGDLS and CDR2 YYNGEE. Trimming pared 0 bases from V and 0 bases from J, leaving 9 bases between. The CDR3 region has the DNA TGTGCCAGCAGCGTAGATGGGAACATGAACACTGAAGCTTTCTTT. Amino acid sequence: CASSVDGNMNTEAFF.

In DNA, the CDR3 is TGCACCAGTCCTCCTTTCGGACAGAGCAGCACAGATACGCAGTATTTT. Encoded protein: CTSPPFGQSSTDTQYF. The chain is built from TRBV1 and TRBJ2-3; the D call in the table, TRBD1, was not verified against the DNA. TRBV1 is recorded as a pseudogene. The CDR3 loop spans 16 amino acids.

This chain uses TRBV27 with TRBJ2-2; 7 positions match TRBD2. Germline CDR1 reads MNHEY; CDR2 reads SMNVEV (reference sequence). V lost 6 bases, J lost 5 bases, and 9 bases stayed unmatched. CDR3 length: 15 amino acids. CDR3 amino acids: CASSPGGGLTGELFF. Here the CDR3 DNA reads TGTGCCAGCAGCCCCGGGGGAGGGTTGACCGGGGAGCTGTTTTTT.

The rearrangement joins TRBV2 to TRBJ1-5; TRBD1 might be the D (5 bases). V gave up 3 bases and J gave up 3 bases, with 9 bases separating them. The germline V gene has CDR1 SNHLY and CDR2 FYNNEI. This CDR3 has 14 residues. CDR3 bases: TGTGCCAGCAGTGACAGGGAGGTCAATCAGCCCCAGCATTTT. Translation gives CASSDREVNQPQHF.

CDR3 nucleotides: TGTGCCAGCAGCTTAATCGGACCTACCGGGGAGCTGTTTTTT. Protein product: CASSLIGPTGELFF. This chain uses TRBV7-2 with TRBJ2-2; no clear D gene. Per the germline V gene, CDR1 is SGHTA and CDR2 is FQGNSA. The CDR3 runs 14 residues. V lost 2 bases, J lost 5 bases, and 9 bases lay in between.

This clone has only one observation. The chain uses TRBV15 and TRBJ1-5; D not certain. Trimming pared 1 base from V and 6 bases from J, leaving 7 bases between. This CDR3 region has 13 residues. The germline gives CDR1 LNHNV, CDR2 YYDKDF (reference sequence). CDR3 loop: CATSRVDGQPQHF. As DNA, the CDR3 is TGTGCCACCAGCAGAGTGGACGGTCAGCCCCAGCATTTT.

CDR3 residues: CASSQEGLEFYGYTF. CDR3 bases: TGCGCCAGCAGCCAAGAAGGGCTGGAGTTCTATGGCTACACCTTC. The rearrangement links TRBV4-1 to TRBJ1-2; D is unresolved. Germline V gives CDR1 MGHRA, CDR2 YSYEKL. The CDR3 has 15 residues. V gave up 0 bases and J gave up 4 bases, with 12 bases separating them.

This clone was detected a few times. CDR3: CASSPSGGATDTQYF. The CDR3 region has the DNA TGTGCCAGCAGCCCTAGCGGGGGGGCCACAGATACGCAGTATTTT. V and J are TRBV4-2 and TRBJ2-3, with 12 bases that match TRBD2. V lost 4 bases to trimming and J lost 2 bases; unmatched junction nucleotides: 1. This CDR3 contains 15 residues. Germline CDR1 and CDR2: LGHNA and YNFKEQ.

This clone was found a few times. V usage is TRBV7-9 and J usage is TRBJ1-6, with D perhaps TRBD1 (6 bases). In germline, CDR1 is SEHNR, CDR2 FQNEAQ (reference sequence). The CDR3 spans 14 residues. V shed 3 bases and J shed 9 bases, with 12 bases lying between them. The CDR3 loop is CASSLDSQISPLHF. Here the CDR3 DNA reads TGTGCCAGCAGCTTGGACAGTCAGATTTCACCCCTCCACTTT.